These T cell receptor beta chains were read from a single sample in a study of patients and donors after allogeneic stem cell transplantation. TCRdb reprocessed the RT-PCR reads via MiXCR and lists one record per CDR3 protein. The sample lists approximately 140,000 distinct CDR3 sequences, roughly two fifths occurring once. The sequencing sample was made of blood, either unsorted or a sorted T cell fraction (not recorded which). Receptor source: a human donor who was either an allogeneic HSCT recipient or a stem cell or donor lymphocyte infusion donor (not recorded which). It is not recorded whose cells these are; they may come from a transplant donor. Each CDR3 is given with its conserved first and last residue. Fields, in order: D gene, V gene, clone size, J gene, CDR3 protein, CDR3 DNA. The D gene is left open where the match is weak. For some rows the clone size is stated as once, few or many, or as a class when expanded; others skip it.

>.|TRBV29-1|few|TRBJ1-1
CSVETERNTEAFF
TGCAGCGTTGAAACAGAACGGAACACTGAAGCTTTCTTT
>TRBD1|TRBV5-1|.|TRBJ1-6
CASSLGTADSPLHF
TGCGCCAGCAGCCTCGGGACAGCGGATTCACCCCTCCACTTT
>.|TRBV9|.|TRBJ1-2
CASSVAPEDRGYGYTF
TGTGCCAGCAGCGTAGCGCCCGAAGACCGCGGCTATGGCTACACCTTC
>TRBD1|TRBV5-1|.|TRBJ1-6
CASRNRGRNSPLHF
TGCGCCAGCCGGAACAGGGGGCGGAATTCACCCCTCCACTTT
>.|TRBV6-5|few|TRBJ1-5
CASMSPNQPQHF
TGTGCCAGTATGTCTCCAAATCAGCCCCAGCATTTT
>TRBD2|TRBV7-2|.|TRBJ2-2
CASSPRGTTSGGLTGELFF
TGTGCCAGCAGCCCTAGGGGAACGACTAGCGGGGGACTCACCGGGGAGCTGTTTTTT
>TRBD1|TRBV5-6|.|TRBJ2-3
CASSLITGGTQYF
TGTGCCAGCAGCTTGATAACAGGGGGCACGCAGTATTTT
>TRBD2|TRBV18|.|TRBJ2-1
CASLGGNEQFF
TGTGCCAGCCTGGGGGGGAATGAGCAGTTCTTC
>TRBD1|TRBV12-3/TRBV12-4|few|TRBJ1-6
CASSFGQGTSPLHF
TGTGCCAGCAGTTTCGGACAGGGAACTTCACCCCTCCACTTT
>TRBD2|TRBV27|.|TRBJ2-3
CASSLLPRLAGGQDTQYF
TGTGCCAGCAGTCTCCTCCCTCGACTAGCGGGGGGGCAAGATACGCAGTATTTT
>.|TRBV7-9|few|TRBJ1-5
CASSPASGPQHF
TGTGCCAGCAGCCCCGCCTCCGGGCCCCAGCATTTT
>.|TRBV4-3|.|TRBJ1-2
CASSQERTVGYGYTF
TGCGCCAGCAGCCAAGAACGGACAGTAGGTTATGGCTACACCTTC
>.|TRBV3-1|few|TRBJ1-6
CASSQGASPLHF
TGTGCCAGCAGCCAAGGTGCTTCACCCCTCCACTTT
>.|TRBV28|few|TRBJ1-5
CASSFLGGSNQPQHF
TGTGCCAGCAGTTTCCTAGGGGGGAGCAATCAGCCCCAGCATTTT
>TRBD1|TRBV12-3/TRBV12-4|.|TRBJ1-5
CASSVVRTGSNQPQHF
TGTGCCAGCAGCGTCGTTCGGACAGGTAGCAATCAGCCCCAGCATTTT
>TRBD1|TRBV27|few|TRBJ1-2
CASNRGYGYTF
TGTGCCAGCAACAGGGGCTATGGCTACACCTTC
>.|TRBV5-1|.|TRBJ1-1
CASSLGWAQVGTEAFF
TGCGCCAGCAGCTTGGGATGGGCCCAGGTAGGGACTGAAGCTTTCTTT
>TRBD2|TRBV20-1|few|TRBJ2-2
CSASTSRYTGELFF
TGCAGTGCCTCGACTAGCAGGTACACCGGGGAGCTGTTTTTT
>.|TRBV28|.|TRBJ2-2
CASSQNGGGSGELFF
TGTGCCAGCAGCCAAAACGGTGGGGGGTCCGGGGAGCTGTTTTTT
>TRBD1|TRBV27|.|TRBJ1-5
CASRLTGGNQPQHF
TGTGCCAGCAGACTTACAGGGGGCAATCAGCCCCAGCATTTT
>.|TRBV6-6|.|TRBJ1-5
CASSYWTELLQPQHF
TGTGCCAGCAGTTATTGGACAGAATTATTGCAGCCCCAGCATTTT
>.|TRBV15|.|TRBJ2-2
CATSRDKGVNTGELFF
TGTGCCACCAGCAGAGATAAGGGGGTAAACACCGGGGAGCTGTTTTTT
>TRBD1|TRBV7-9|.|TRBJ1-2
CASSYTGTGDYGYTF
TGTGCCAGCAGCTACACCGGGACAGGGGATTATGGCTACACCTTC
>TRBD1|TRBV6-5|few|TRBJ1-1
CASSSGTGVSTEAFF
TGTGCCAGCAGTTCCGGGACAGGGGTTAGTACTGAAGCTTTCTTT
>TRBD1|TRBV5-1|many|TRBJ1-1
CASSLGLDRGRAFF
TGCGCCAGCAGCTTGGGTCTGGACAGGGGGCGAGCTTTCTTT
>.|TRBV7-2|few|TRBJ2-5
CASSLSGGPGGQETQYF
TGTGCCAGCAGCTTAAGTGGGGGGCCTGGCGGCCAAGAGACCCAGTACTTC
>TRBD1|TRBV20-1|.|TRBJ2-2
CSARAVPGTAYGELFF
TGCAGTGCTAGGGCGGTCCCCGGGACAGCATATGGGGAGCTGTTTTTT
>TRBD1|TRBV4-1|.|TRBJ2-2
CASSPGQGFTGELFF
TGCGCCAGCAGCCCGGGACAGGGTTTTACCGGGGAGCTGTTTTTT
>.|TRBV5-1|.|TRBJ2-3
CASSLRLDSDTQYF
TGCGCCAGCAGCTTGCGGTTGGACTCGGATACGCAGTATTTT
>.|TRBV4-1|.|TRBJ1-6
CASSQEVRGNPLHF
TGCGCCAGCAGCCAAGAAGTGAGGGGAAATCCCCTCCACTTT
>.|TRBV3-1|few|TRBJ1-6
CASSQDGLQVSPLHF
TGTGCCAGCAGCCAAGATGGTCTCCAGGTATCACCCCTCCACTTT
>.|TRBV4-3|.|TRBJ2-7
CASSQDVGYEQYF
TGCGCCAGCAGCCAAGATGTGGGATACGAGCAGTACTTC
>.|TRBV21-1|many|TRBJ1-2
CASSKVGTGGGYGYTF
TGTGCCAGCAGCAAAGTGGGCACAGGGGGCGGCTATGGCTACACCTTC
>TRBD1|TRBV28|.|TRBJ1-5
CASRDRLNQPQHF
TGTGCCAGCAGGGACAGGCTTAATCAGCCCCAGCATTTT
>.|TRBV6-2/TRBV6-3|.|TRBJ1-1
CASIRYPQVNTEAFF
TGTGCCAGCATCCGTTACCCACAGGTGAACACTGAAGCTTTCTTT
>TRBD2|TRBV9|.|TRBJ2-1
CASSVPTTSGGLVEQFF
TGTGCCAGCAGCGTCCCCACGACTAGCGGGGGGTTAGTGGAGCAGTTCTTC
>.|TRBV12-3/TRBV12-4|many|TRBJ1-1
CASSLPGLNTEAFF
TGTGCCAGCAGTTTACCAGGGCTCAACACTGAAGCTTTCTTT
>.|TRBV7-2|.|TRBJ1-5
CASSLGVTTTNQPQHF
TGTGCCAGCAGCTTAGGGGTCACCACCACCAATCAGCCCCAGCATTTT
>.|TRBV15|.|TRBJ1-5
CATSRDRGSNQPQHF
TGTGCCACCAGCAGAGACAGGGGCAGCAATCAGCCCCAGCATTTT
>TRBD1|TRBV7-2|few|TRBJ1-2
CASSLNGQGDYGYTF
TGTGCCAGCAGCTTAAACGGGCAGGGGGACTATGGCTACACCTTC
>TRBD2|TRBV4-2|.|TRBJ2-2
CASSQESPGLAGRNTGELFF
TGTGCCAGCAGCCAAGAGAGCCCAGGGCTAGCGGGGAGAAACACCGGGGAGCTGTTTTTT
>.|TRBV5-5|.|TRBJ1-2
CASSYGRIDYGYTF
TGTGCCAGCAGCTACGGCAGAATTGATTATGGCTACACCTTC
>TRBD1|TRBV28|.|TRBJ1-2
CASSSPGTGYGYTF
TGTGCCAGCAGTTCACCCGGGACAGGGTATGGCTACACCTTC
>TRBD2|TRBV6-2/TRBV6-3|few|TRBJ2-1
CASTLERGVHNEQFF
TGTGCCAGCACCCTAGAACGGGGGGTCCACAATGAGCAGTTCTTC
>TRBD1|TRBV5-1|many|TRBJ1-4
CASSPAGTGGEKLFF
TGCGCCAGCAGCCCGGCTGGGACAGGGGGTGAAAAACTGTTTTTT